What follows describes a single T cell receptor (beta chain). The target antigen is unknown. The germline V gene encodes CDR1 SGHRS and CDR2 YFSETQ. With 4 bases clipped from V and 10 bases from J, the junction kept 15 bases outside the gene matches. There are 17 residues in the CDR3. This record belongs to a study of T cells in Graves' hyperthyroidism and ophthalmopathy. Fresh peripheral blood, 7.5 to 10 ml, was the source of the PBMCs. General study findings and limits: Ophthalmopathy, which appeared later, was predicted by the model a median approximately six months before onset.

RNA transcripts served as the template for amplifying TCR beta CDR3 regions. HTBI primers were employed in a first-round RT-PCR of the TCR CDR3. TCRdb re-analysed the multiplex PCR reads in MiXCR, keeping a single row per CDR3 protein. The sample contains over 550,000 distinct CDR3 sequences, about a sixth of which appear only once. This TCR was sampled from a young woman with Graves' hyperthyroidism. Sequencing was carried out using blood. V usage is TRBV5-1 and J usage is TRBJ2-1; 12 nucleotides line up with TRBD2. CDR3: CASSPLPLAGGQQEQFF. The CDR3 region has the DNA TGCGCCAGCAGCCCTCTCCCCCTAGCGGGAGGGCAGCAAGAGCAGTTCTTC.